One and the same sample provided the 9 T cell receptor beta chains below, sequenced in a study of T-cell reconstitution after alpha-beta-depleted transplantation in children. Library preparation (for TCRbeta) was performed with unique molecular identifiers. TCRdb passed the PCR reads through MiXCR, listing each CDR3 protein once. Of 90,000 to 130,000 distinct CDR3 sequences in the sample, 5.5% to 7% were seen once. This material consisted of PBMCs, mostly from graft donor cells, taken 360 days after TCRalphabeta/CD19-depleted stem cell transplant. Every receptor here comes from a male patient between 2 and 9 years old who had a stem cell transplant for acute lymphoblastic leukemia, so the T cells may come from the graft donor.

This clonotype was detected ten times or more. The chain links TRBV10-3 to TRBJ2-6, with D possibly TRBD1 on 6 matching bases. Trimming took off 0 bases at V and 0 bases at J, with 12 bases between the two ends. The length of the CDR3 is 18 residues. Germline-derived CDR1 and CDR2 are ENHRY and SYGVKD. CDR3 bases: TGTGCCATCAGTGAGTCCCCAGGGGCCATCTCTGGGGCCAACGTCCTGACTTTC. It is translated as CAISESPGAISGANVLTF.

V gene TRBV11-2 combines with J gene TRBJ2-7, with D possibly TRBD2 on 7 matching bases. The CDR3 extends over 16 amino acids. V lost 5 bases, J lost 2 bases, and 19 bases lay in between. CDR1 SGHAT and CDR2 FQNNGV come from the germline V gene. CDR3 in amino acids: CASSPYVGGRPYEQYF. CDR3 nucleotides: TGTGCCAGCAGCCCGTATGTCGGGGGGCGTCCCTACGAGCAGTACTTC.

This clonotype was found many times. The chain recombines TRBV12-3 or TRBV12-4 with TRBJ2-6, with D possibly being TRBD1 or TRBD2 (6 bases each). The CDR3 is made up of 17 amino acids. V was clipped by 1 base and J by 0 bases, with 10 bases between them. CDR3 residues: CASSLGGGISGANVLTF. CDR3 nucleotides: TGTGCCAGCAGTTTAGGAGGGGGGATCTCTGGGGCCAACGTCCTGACTTTC.

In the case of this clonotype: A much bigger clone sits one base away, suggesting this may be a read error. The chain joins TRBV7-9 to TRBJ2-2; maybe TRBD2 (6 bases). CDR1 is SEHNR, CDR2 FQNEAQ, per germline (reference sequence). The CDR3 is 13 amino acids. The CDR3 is CASSLPRGGELVF. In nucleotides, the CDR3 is TGTGCCAGCAGCTTACCACGGGGCGGGGAGCTGGTTTTT. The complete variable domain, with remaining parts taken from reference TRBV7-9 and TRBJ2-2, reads DTGVSQNPRHKITKRGQNVTFRCDPISEHNRLYWYRQTLGQGPEFLTYFQNEAQLEKSRLLSDRFSAERPKGSFSTLEIQRTEQGDSAMYLCASSLPRGGELVFGEGSRLTVL.

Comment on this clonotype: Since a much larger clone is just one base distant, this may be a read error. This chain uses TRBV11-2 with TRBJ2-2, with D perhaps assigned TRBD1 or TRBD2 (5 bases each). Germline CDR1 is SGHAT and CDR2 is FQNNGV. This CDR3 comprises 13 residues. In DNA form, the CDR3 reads TGTGCCAGCAGCTTCGGGGCGGCCGGGGAGCTGCTTTTT. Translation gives CASSFGAAGELLF. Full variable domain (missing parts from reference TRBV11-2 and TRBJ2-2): EAGVAQSPRYKIIEKRQSVAFWCNPISGHATLYWYQQILGQGPKLLIQFQNNGVVDDSQLPKDRFSAERLKGVDSTLKIQPAKLEDSAVYLCASSFGAAGELLFGEGSRLTVL.

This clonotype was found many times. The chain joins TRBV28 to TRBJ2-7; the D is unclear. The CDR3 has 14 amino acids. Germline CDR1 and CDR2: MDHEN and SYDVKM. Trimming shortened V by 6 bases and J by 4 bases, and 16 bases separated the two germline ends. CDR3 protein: CASRPGPLVYEQYF. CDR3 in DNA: TGTGCCAGCAGGCCGGGCCCCCTCGTATACGAGCAGTACTTC.

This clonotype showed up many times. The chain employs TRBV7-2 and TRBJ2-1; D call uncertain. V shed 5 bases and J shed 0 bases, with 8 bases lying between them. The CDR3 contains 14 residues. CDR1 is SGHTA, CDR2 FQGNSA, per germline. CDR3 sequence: CASSRESSYNEQFF. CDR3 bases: TGTGCCAGCAGCCGAGAATCCTCCTACAATGAGCAGTTCTTC. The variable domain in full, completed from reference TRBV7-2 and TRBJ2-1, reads GAGVSQSPSNKVTEKGKDVELRCDPISGHTALYWYRQSLGQGLEFLIYFQGNSAPDKSGLPSDRFSAERTGGSVSTLTIQRTQQEDSAVYLCASSRESSYNEQFFGPGTRLTVL.

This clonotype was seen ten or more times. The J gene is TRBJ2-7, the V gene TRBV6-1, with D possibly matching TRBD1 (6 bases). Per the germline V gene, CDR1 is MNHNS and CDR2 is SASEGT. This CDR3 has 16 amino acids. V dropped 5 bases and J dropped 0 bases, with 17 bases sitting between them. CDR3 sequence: CASSTPRGGSSYEQYF. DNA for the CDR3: TGTGCCAGCAGTACCCCCCGTGGGGGCAGCTCCTACGAGCAGTACTTC.

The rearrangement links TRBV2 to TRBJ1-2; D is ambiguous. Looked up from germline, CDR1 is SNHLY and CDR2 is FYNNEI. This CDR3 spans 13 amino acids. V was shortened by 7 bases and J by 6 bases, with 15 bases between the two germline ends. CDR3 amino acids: CASIWALEDGYTF. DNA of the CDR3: TGTGCCAGCATATGGGCCCTAGAGGATGGCTACACCTTC.